This T cell receptor (beta chain) was captured by sequencing in a study of T cell responses to AZD1222 COVID-19 vaccine. Regarding the study as a whole: Rises in breadth and depth of Spike-specific TCRs came after two AZD1222 doses.

Assay: immunoSEQ multiplex PCR; the TCRdb copy retains only in-frame clones and omits some. Among roughly 100,000 clones listed, roughly 89% were seen once. Comments on this clone: No antigen is known for it.

V lost 7 bases, J lost 1 base, and 4 bases stayed unmatched. Germline CDR1 MNHEY, CDR2 SVGAGI. This CDR3 spans 14 amino acids. The clonotype was recovered from an adult who received the AZD1222 COVID-19 vaccine. This chain links TRBV6-5 with TRBJ2-7; 10 bases agree with TRBD1. The starting material was peripheral blood, obtained 28 days after the second AZD1222 dose. DNA of the CDR3: TGTGCCAGCACCCCGGACAGGGGGTCCTACGAGCAGTACTTC. Protein sequence: CASTPDRGSYEQYF.